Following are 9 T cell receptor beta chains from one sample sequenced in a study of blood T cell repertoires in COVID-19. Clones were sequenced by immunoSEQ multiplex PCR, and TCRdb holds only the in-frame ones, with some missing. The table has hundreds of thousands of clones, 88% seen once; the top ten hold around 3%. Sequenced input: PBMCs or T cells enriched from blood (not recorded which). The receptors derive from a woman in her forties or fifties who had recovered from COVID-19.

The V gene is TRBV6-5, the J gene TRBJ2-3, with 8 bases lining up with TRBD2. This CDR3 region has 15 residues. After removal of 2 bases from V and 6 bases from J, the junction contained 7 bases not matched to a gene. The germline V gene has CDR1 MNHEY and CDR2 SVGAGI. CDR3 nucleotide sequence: TGTGCCAGCAGTTACGTGGTAGCGGGATCGGATACGCAGTATTTT. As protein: CASSYVVAGSDTQYF.

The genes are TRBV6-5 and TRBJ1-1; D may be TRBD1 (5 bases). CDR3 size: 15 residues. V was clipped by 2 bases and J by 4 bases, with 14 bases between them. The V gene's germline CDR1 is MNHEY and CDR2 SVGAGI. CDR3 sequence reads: CASSYLGQGSTEAFF. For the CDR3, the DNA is TGTGCCAGCAGTTACCTTGGCCAGGGTTCCACTGAAGCTTTCTTT.

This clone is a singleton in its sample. The CDR3 nucleotides are TGTGCCAGCAGCCAAGATTGGGGAGCCGGGGAGCTGTTTTTT. It translates to CASSQDWGAGELFF. The rearrangement links TRBV4-2 to TRBJ2-2; maybe TRBD2 (5 bases). Trimming shortened V by 0 bases and J by 6 bases, and 8 bases separated the two germline ends. Germline V gene sequence: CDR1 LGHNA, CDR2 YNFKEQ. The CDR3 consists of 14 residues.

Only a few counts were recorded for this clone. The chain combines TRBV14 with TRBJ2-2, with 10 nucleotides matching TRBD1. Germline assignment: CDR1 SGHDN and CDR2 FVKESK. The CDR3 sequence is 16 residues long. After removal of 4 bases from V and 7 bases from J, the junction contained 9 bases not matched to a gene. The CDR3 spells CASSLRRDRGGGELFF. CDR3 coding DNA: TGTGCCAGCAGCCTGCGTCGGGACAGGGGTGGCGGGGAGCTGTTTTTT.

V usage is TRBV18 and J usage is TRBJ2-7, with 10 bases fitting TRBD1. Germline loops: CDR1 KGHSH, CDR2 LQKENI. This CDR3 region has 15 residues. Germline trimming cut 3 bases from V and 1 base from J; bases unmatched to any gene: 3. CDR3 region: CASSPGQGGSYEQYF. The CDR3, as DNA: TGTGCCAGCTCACCCGGACAGGGGGGTTCCTACGAGCAGTACTTC.

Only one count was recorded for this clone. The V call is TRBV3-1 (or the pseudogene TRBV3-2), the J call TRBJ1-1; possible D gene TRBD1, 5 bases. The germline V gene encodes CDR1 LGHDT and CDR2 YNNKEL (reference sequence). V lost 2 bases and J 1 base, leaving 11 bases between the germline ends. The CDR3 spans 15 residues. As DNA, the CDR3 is TGTGCCAGCAGCCAAATTCCAGGGAAGAACACTGAAGCTTTCTTT. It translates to CASSQIPGKNTEAFF.

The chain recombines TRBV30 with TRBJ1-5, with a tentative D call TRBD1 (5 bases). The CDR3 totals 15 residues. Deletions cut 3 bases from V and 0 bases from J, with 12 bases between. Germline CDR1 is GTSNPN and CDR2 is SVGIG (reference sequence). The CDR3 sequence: CAWSLDSNSNQPQHF. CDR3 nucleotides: TGTGCCTGGAGCCTAGACAGTAATAGCAATCAGCCCCAGCATTTT.

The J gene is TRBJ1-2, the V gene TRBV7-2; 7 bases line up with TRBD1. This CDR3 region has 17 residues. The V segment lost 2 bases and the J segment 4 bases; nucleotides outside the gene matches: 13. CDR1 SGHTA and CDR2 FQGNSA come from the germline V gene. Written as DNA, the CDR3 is TGTGCCAGCAGCTTACGGGGAGTTAGGGGGCGCGGCTATGGCTACACCTTC. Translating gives CASSLRGVRGRGYGYTF.

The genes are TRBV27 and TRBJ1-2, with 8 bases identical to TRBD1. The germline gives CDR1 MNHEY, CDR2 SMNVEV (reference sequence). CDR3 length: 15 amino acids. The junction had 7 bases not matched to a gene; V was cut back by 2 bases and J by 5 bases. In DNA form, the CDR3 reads TGTGCCAGCAGTTTAGAAGCAGGGGGCAGGTATGGCTACACCTTC. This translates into CASSLEAGGRYGYTF.